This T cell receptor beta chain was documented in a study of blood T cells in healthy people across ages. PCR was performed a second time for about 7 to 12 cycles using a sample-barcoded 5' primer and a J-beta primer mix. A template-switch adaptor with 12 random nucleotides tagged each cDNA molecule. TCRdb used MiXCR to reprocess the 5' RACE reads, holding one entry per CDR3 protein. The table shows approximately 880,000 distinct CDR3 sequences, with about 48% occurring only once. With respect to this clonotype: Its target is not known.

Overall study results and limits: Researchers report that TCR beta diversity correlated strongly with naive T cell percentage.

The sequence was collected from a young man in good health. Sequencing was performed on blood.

CDR3 region: CSAPPGSSYNEQFF. The CDR3 region has the DNA TGCAGTGCCCCGCCAGGCAGCTCCTACAATGAGCAGTTCTTC. The chain couples TRBV20-1 to TRBJ2-1; D is uncertain. V gave up 6 bases and J gave up 0 bases, with 12 bases separating them. CDR1 is DFQATT and CDR2 is SNEGSKA in the germline V gene (reference sequence). The CDR3 sequence is 14 residues long.